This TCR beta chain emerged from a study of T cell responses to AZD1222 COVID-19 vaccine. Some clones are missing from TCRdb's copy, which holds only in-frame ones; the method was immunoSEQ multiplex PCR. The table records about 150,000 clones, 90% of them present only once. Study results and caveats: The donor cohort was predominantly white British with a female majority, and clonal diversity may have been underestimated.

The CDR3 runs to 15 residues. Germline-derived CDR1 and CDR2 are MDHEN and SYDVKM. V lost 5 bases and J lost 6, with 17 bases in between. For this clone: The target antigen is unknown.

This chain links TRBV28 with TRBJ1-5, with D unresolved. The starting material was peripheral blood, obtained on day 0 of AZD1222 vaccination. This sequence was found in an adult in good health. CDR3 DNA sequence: TGTGCCAGCAGTCCCGTTTCTTCTTTAGGTCAGCCCCAGCATTTT. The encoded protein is CASSPVSSLGQPQHF.